The clone carrying this T cell receptor beta chain was observed many times. The sample comes from a study of T cells in Graves' hyperthyroidism and ophthalmopathy. The germline V and J ends were trimmed by 0 bases and 3 bases, with 13 bases remaining between them. From germline, CDR1 is SGHRS and CDR2 YFSETQ. The CDR3 is 15 amino acids. TCR beta CDR3 sequences were amplified from RNA transcripts. HTBI primers were the set used in a first-round RT-PCR of the TCR CDR3. In TCRdb, the multiplex PCR reads were re-called with MiXCR into one record per CDR3 protein. The sample holds more than 35,000 distinct CDR3 sequences, approximately 49% seen once. The study enrolled patients aged 18 to 65 with newly diagnosed hyperthyroidism of under 2 months' duration.

The sample was peripheral blood or thyroid tissue (not recorded which). The V gene is TRBV5-1, the J gene TRBJ2-7; possibly TRBD2 for D (5 bases). This TCR was sampled from a woman between 50 and 59 years old with Graves' hyperthyroidism. DNA of the CDR3: TGCGCCAGCAGCTTGGATCCGGAGCGGCACTACGAGCAGTACTTC. Its protein is CASSLDPERHYEQYF.